A single TCR beta chain is shown here with its context. Antigen unknown. Other DNA sequences in this sample translate to the same CDR3. The sample is drawn from a study of shared clonotypes between healthy human individuals. Study as a whole: Per donor, CD8 memory used one plate, CD8 naive used two, CD4 memory used three and CD4 naive used three. Study-wide results and limits: At large depth, rarefaction still showed sorted-subset sequencing to be incomplete.

The V gene end was trimmed by 5 bases and the J gene end by 7 bases; junction bases not matched to a gene: 3. CDR1 MNHEY and CDR2 SVGAGI come from the germline V gene. The CDR3 spans 13 residues. Several immunoSEQ plates received, in even portions, the genomic DNA of each subset. Clones were read by immunoSEQ multiplex PCR, and TCRdb kept only the in-frame ones, dropping some. The sample lists millions of clones; approximately 95% were seen once. The clonotype comes from a man between 18 and 29 years old in good health. Some clones in this sample may be carry-over from other donors' samples. The chain couples TRBV6-5 to TRBJ1-4; 8 bases match TRBD1. The sample was naive CD4+ T cells from PBMCs. Subset described: CD45RA+ positively selected. The CDR3 loop reads CASSPGTGEKLFF. CDR3 DNA sequence: TGTGCCAGCAGTCCCGGGACAGGTGAAAAACTGTTTTTT.